The clone carrying this T cell receptor (beta chain) was seen more than once but under ten times. These data belong to a study of shared clonotypes between healthy human individuals. Measured with immunoSEQ multiplex PCR; TCRdb has only the in-frame clones, and not every one. This sample carries about 680,000 clones, less than 80% of them seen once, and the ten largest clones take 1.5% to 2%. CDR1 SGHRS and CDR2 YFSETQ come from the germline V gene. Trimming took 5 bases from V and 2 from J; bases not matched to a gene: 5. The CDR3 has 14 residues. This sequence was found in a woman in her thirties in good health. The sample comprised memory CD4+ T cells sorted from blood. The subset here: CD45RA-negative fraction. V and J are TRBV5-1 and TRBJ2-7; 9 positions agree with TRBD2. In DNA, the CDR3 is TGCGCCAGCAGTAAGACTAGCGGTCCCTACGAGCAGTACTTC. It specifies CASSKTSGPYEQYF.